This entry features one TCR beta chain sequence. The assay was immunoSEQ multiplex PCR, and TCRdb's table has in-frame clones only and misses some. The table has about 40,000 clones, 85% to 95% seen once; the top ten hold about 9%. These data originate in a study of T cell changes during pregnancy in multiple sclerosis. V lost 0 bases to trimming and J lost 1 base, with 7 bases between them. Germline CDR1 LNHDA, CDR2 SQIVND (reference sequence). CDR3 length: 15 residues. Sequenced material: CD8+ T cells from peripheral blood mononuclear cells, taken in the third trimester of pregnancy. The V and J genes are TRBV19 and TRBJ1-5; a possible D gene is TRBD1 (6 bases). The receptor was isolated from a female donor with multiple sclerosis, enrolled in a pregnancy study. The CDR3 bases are TGTGCCAGTAGTATAGACAGGGGCAGCAATCAGCCCCAGCATTTT. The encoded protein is CASSIDRGSNQPQHF.